What follows describes a single TCR beta chain. This CDR3 region has 14 residues. The V and J ends lost 4 bases and 1 base respectively, with 11 bases between them. Germline V lookup: CDR1 SGDLS, CDR2 YYNGEE. The sample originates from a study of blood T cell repertoires in COVID-19. Study overall: The United States, Italy and Spain provided the acute and convalescent COVID-19 samples. The analysed material was cDNA or gDNA that came from T cells, B-cell-depleted T cells, or PBMCs.

While infection was still active, Seattle patients were enrolled and then followed longitudinally. Original methodology: Amplification of reference gene primers was used by the study to estimate nucleated cell counts. Sequencing used immunoSEQ multiplex PCR; TCRdb keeps in-frame clones, though not all of them. Clonal size and the V and J genes are those of that table, whereas D and trimming came from the DNA. Of roughly 250,000 clones in the sample, roughly nine tenths were seen once. The specimen was peripheral blood. The gene calls are TRBV9 and TRBJ1-1; D call uncertain. This sequence originates from a woman younger than 45 with COVID-19, enrolled during active disease. The CDR3, as DNA: TGTGCCAGCAGCCCGTCGACGGGGAACACTGAAGCTTTCTTT. The encoded protein is CASSPSTGNTEAFF.